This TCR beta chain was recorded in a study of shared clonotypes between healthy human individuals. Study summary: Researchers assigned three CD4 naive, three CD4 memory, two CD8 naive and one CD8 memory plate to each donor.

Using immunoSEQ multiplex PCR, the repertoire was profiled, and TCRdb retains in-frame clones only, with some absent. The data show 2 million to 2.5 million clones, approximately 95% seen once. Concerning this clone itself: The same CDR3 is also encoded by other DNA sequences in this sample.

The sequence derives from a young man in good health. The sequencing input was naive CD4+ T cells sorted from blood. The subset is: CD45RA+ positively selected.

The CDR3 reads CASTTSTDTQYF. Here the CDR3 DNA reads TGTGCCAGCACCACTAGCACAGATACGCAGTATTTT. The chain carries TRBV2 and TRBJ2-3; no clear D. The CDR3 spans 12 residues. The germline gives CDR1 SNHLY, CDR2 FYNNEI. Trimming cost V 7 bases and J 0 bases, with 5 bases left between them.